Shown below are 2 T cell receptor beta chains from a single sample sequenced in a study of tumor-infiltrating lymphocytes in primary liver carcinoma. TCR beta cDNA was made from 500 ng total RNA with a constant-region primer. Each TCR beta library was derived from three nested multiplex PCR rounds that employed slightly modified ARM-PCR. Each of the first two PCR rounds ran approximately 11 cycles with TRBV1-TRBV30 forward and C-beta reverse primers. MiXCR, applied by TCRdb to the multiplex PCR reads, yields one record per CDR3 protein. The sample contains more than 150,000 distinct CDR3 sequences, 50% to 75% of which appear only once. Unsorted whole blood supplied the blood RNA, and germline DNA was isolated too. Sequencing input: peripheral blood. The origin of the receptors is a man aged 35-49 years with primary liver carcinoma and hepatitis B virus infection.

As regards this clonotype: A much bigger clone sits one base away, suggesting this may be a read error. The chain recombines TRBV29-1 with TRBJ1-1; D gene ambiguous. Germline lookup yields CDR1 SQVTM and CDR2 ANQGSEA. This CDR3 region has 11 residues. For the CDR3, the DNA is TGCAGCGTTGACGGGAATACTGAAGCTTTATTT. It codes for CSVDGNTEALF.

The chain carries TRBV11-2 and TRBJ2-1, with 8 bases identical to TRBD2. The germline CDR1 and CDR2 sequences are SGHAT and FQNNGV. The CDR3 is 16 residues long. V lost 10 bases, J lost 9 bases, and 20 bases stayed unmatched. The CDR3 spells CAINLGIGLATGEQFF. CDR3 nucleotides: TGTGCCATCAACTTGGGTATCGGACTAGCCACGGGTGAGCAGTTCTTC.